The source of this T cell receptor beta chain is a study of control samples from healthy donors and cancer patients. Repertoires were generated with immunoSEQ multiplex PCR, while TCRdb's copy carries only in-frame clones and drops some. The top ten hold 4% to 4.5% of the sample, which has 90,000 to 110,000 clones, 90% seen once. CDR1 SGHAT and CDR2 FQNNGV come from the germline V gene. Between the trimmed V and J ends, which lost 5 bases and 0 bases, there was a span of 18 bases. The CDR3 runs to 17 residues. There are a few counts of this clone. The TCR was taken from a human donor in good health. The donor label of this sample is uncertain. What was sequenced was blood. The chain couples TRBV11-2 to TRBJ2-3, with no clear D. CDR3 region: CASSLRRVQTSTDTQYF. The CDR3 DNA reads as TGTGCCAGCAGCCTCCGACGGGTACAAACTAGCACAGATACGCAGTATTTT.